This TCR beta chain was recovered during a study of tumor and adjacent non-tumor tissue in lung cancer. No cell sorting was done before RNA was extracted from the tissue. This CDR3 is built from 17 residues. V lost 9 bases and J 0 bases, leaving 22 bases between the germline ends. TCRbeta libraries were built with three rounds of nested PCR, modified from ARM-PCR. TCRdb re-analysed the multiplex PCR reads in MiXCR, keeping a single row per CDR3 protein. The repertoire consists of about 110,000 distinct CDR3 sequences, with 84% occurring once and the leading ten covering roughly 20%. The gene calls are TRBV12-3 or TRBV12-4 and TRBJ2-3; D not resolved. Sequenced input: lung tumor tissue. The TCR comes from a man aged 65 to 79 with non-small cell lung cancer. The CDR3 region is CARSPATLRASTDTQYF. In DNA form, the CDR3 reads TGTGCCAGAAGCCCCGCCACGTTAAGAGCTAGCACAGATACGCAGTATTTT.